Listed here are 32 T cell receptor beta chains from one sample, sequenced in a study of spatial heterogeneity in lung cancer. The time point: blood at routine non-recurrence follow-up after resection. Whole RNA, isolated from tumor, nontumor lung or frozen PBMC, was sequenced without prior sorting. Each CDR3 protein gets one entry after TCRdb re-called the 5' RACE reads with MiXCR. The sample consists of roughly 120,000 distinct CDR3 sequences, less than 15% of them appearing once. This specimen consisted of PBMCs, obtained at follow-up. The receptors derive from a male donor with early-stage non-small cell lung cancer.

This clonotype occurred a few times. J is TRBJ2-3 and V is TRBV5-1; 7 bases fit TRBD1. This CDR3 is built from 16 residues. J was trimmed by 2 bases and V by 5 bases; bases with no gene match: 11. The germline gives CDR1 SGHRS, CDR2 YFSETQ. As DNA, the CDR3 is TGCGCCAGCAGAAGAGGACAGGACCCTCCCACAGATACGCAGTATTTT. Amino acids: CASRRGQDPPTDTQYF.

This clonotype was seen more than once but under ten times. The V call is TRBV7-3, the J call TRBJ2-1; D remains ambiguous. The CDR3 covers 12 residues. Germline V gene sequence: CDR1 SGHTA, CDR2 FQGTGA. V was clipped by 3 bases and J by 6 bases, with 6 bases between them. This CDR3 is CASSFLGNEQFF. CDR3 bases: TGTGCCAGCAGCTTCCTAGGCAATGAGCAGTTCTTC.

J is TRBJ1-2 and V is TRBV3-1; D uncertain. The CDR3 totals 14 residues. Trimming removed 0 bases from V and 4 bases from J, with 9 bases in between. Germline V gene data show CDR1 as LGHDT and CDR2 as YNNKEL (reference sequence). The CDR3 DNA reads as TGTGCCAGCAGCCAAGAAGGCAGAACCTATGGCTACACCTTC. It translates to CASSQEGRTYGYTF.

This clonotype was counted ten times or more. The chain joins TRBV15 to TRBJ1-1; D is ambiguous. In germline, CDR1 is LNHNV, CDR2 YYDKDF (reference sequence). Deletions cut 2 bases from V and 0 bases from J, with 4 bases between. The CDR3 is made up of 13 amino acids. DNA for the CDR3: TGTGCCACCAGCAGAACCATGAACACTGAAGCTTTCTTT. This gives the protein CATSRTMNTEAFF.

CDR3 nucleotides: TGTGCCAGCAGCTTAGAGCGAGCGGGGTTAAACGAGCAGTACTTC. Protein product: CASSLERAGLNEQYF. V is TRBV7-2 and J is TRBJ2-7; TRBD2 matches 7 bases. The V and J ends lost 1 base and 5 bases, in that order; junction bases with no gene match: 8. The CDR3 covers 15 residues. Germline values: CDR1 SGHTA, CDR2 FQGNSA.

The CDR3 DNA reads TGTGCCAGCCTAGCGGGGGCCAACTCCTACAATGAGCAGTTCTTC. It is translated as CASLAGANSYNEQFF. The chain joins TRBV28 to TRBJ2-1; 10 bases map to TRBD2. This CDR3 spans 15 amino acids. V gave up 8 bases and J gave up 0 bases; unmatched junction bases: 4. Germline assignment: CDR1 MDHEN and CDR2 SYDVKM.

A few counts support this clonotype. As DNA, the CDR3 is TGCGCCAGCAGCCAAAAGACTAGCGGGGGGTACGAGCAGTACTTC. Its translation is CASSQKTSGGYEQYF. The V and J genes are TRBV4-1 and TRBJ2-7; TRBD2 matches at 13 bases. Trimming took 2 bases from V and 4 from J; bases not matched to a gene: 2. This CDR3 is 15 amino acids long. CDR1 and CDR2 (germline): MGHRA, YSYEKL.

In this sample, this clonotype turned up a few times. The chain carries TRBV9 and TRBJ2-5; D is ambiguous. V was pared by 0 bases and J by 1 base, with 7 bases between. This CDR3 has 14 amino acids. Germline V gene sequence: CDR1 SGDLS, CDR2 YYNGEE. CDR3 sequence: CASSVGPIQETQYF. CDR3 coding DNA: TGTGCCAGCAGCGTAGGGCCTATCCAAGAGACCCAGTACTTC. Drawing the rest from reference TRBV9 and TRBJ2-5, the complete variable domain is DSGVTQTPKHLITATGQRVTLRCSPRSGDLSVYWYQQSLDQGLQFLIQYYNGEERAKGNILERFSAQQFPDLHSELNLSSLELGDSALYFCASSVGPIQETQYFGPGTRLLVL.

The V and J genes are TRBV7-2 and TRBJ2-3; D not certain. The length of the CDR3 is 15 residues. CDR1 is SGHTA, CDR2 FQGNSA, per germline. V lost 1 base, J lost 0 bases, and 8 bases lay in between. The CDR3: CASSLGSSSTDTQYF. Here the CDR3 DNA reads TGTGCCAGCAGCTTAGGCAGCTCCAGCACAGATACGCAGTATTTT.

CDR3 region: CASMTTEGQPQHF. The CDR3, as DNA: TGTGCCAGCATGACGACAGAAGGTCAGCCCCAGCATTTT. J is TRBJ1-5 and V is TRBV2; D is possibly TRBD1 (5 bases). Germline V gives CDR1 SNHLY, CDR2 FYNNEI. Trimming pared 7 bases from V and 6 bases from J, leaving 13 bases between. The CDR3 has 13 residues.

Ten or more counts support this clonotype. This chain links TRBV20-1 with TRBJ1-2, with D uncertain. V was clipped by 5 bases and J by 8 bases, with 6 bases between them. The CDR3 covers 9 residues. In germline, CDR1 is DFQATT, CDR2 SNEGSKA (reference sequence). In nucleotides, the CDR3 is TGCAGTGCTTTCGGAGGCTACACCTTC. Its translation: CSAFGGYTF.

This clonotype showed up many times. V gene TRBV6-5 combines with J gene TRBJ2-1; possible D gene TRBD2, 6 bases. The V gene lost 2 bases and the J gene lost 3 bases, with 11 bases spanning the gap. CDR1 MNHEY and CDR2 SVGAGI come from the germline V gene. The CDR3 consists of 15 residues. CDR3 DNA: TGTGCCAGCAGTTACGTAGCGGCACTCTACAATGAGCAGTTCTTC. The encoded protein is CASSYVAALYNEQFF.

The chain uses TRBV28 and TRBJ2-4, with D possibly being TRBD1 or TRBD2 (6 bases each). Trimming stripped 6 bases from V and 3 bases from J, with 12 bases between. Germline V gives CDR1 MDHEN, CDR2 SYDVKM. The CDR3 runs 14 residues. The CDR3: CASSWGAVKNIQYF. The CDR3 DNA reads TGTGCCAGCAGCTGGGGGGCCGTCAAAAACATTCAGTACTTC.

This rearrangement joins TRBV28 to TRBJ2-2; TRBD1 agrees at 8 bases. The germline V gene encodes CDR1 MDHEN and CDR2 SYDVKM. The CDR3 contains 14 residues. V was pared by 6 bases and J by 3 bases, with 3 bases of the junction left unmatched. The CDR3 nucleotides are TGTGCCAGCAGGGGGACAGGTCACACCGGGGAGCTGTTTTTT. Translating gives CASRGTGHTGELFF.

The rearrangement uses TRBV18 and TRBJ2-1; TRBD1 might be the D (5 bases). CDR3 length: 13 amino acids. CDR1 is KGHSH and CDR2 is LQKENI in the germline V gene. Trimming stripped 4 bases from V and 5 bases from J, with 9 bases between. For the CDR3, the DNA is TGTGCCAGCTCACAGGGGCAGGACAATGAGCAGTTCTTC. Its protein product is CASSQGQDNEQFF.

This clonotype came up many times. The chain has TRBV28 and TRBJ1-2; 9 bases line up with TRBD1. This CDR3 region has 15 residues. The V gene end was trimmed by 5 bases and the J gene end by 5 bases; junction bases not matched to a gene: 9. Looked up from germline, CDR1 is MDHEN and CDR2 is SYDVKM. Here the CDR3 DNA reads TGTGCCAGCAGTGGGGACAGGGTGGTATTGTATGGCTACACCTTC. This sequence encodes CASSGDRVVLYGYTF.

This clonotype has a handful of counts. V gene TRBV7-9 combines with J gene TRBJ2-1; D gene uncertain. The germline V gene has CDR1 SEHNR and CDR2 FQNEAQ (reference sequence). This CDR3 region has 12 residues. Trimming took 2 bases from V and 7 from J, leaving 6 bases between them. DNA for the CDR3: TGTGCCAGCAGCTTAATTGCTAATGAGCAGTTCTTC. It encodes CASSLIANEQFF.

This chain links TRBV28 with TRBJ1-4; D is possibly TRBD1 (5 bases). V was trimmed by 1 base and J by 3 bases, leaving 15 bases between them. Per the germline V gene, CDR1 is MDHEN and CDR2 is SYDVKM. The CDR3 contains 17 residues. Here the CDR3 DNA reads TGTGCCAGCAGTTTATCGAGGCGTTGGGGGGCTAATGAAAAACTGTTTTTT. Protein: CASSLSRRWGANEKLFF.

The chain combines TRBV11-2 with TRBJ2-3; D is possibly TRBD1 (6 bases). This CDR3 has 12 residues. The V end was cut by 5 bases, the J end by 8 bases, with 11 bases between. Germline V lookup: CDR1 SGHAT, CDR2 FQNNGV. The CDR3 bases are TGTGCCAGCAGCCTCCAGGGGCGTACGCAGTATTTT. Its translation is CASSLQGRTQYF.

The chain is built from TRBV5-1 and TRBJ1-3; tentatively, D is TRBD1 (6 bases). The CDR3 contains 16 residues. Per the germline V gene, CDR1 is SGHRS and CDR2 is YFSETQ. With 6 bases removed from V and 0 bases from J, the gap between germline ends came to 16 bases. CDR3 in DNA: TGCGCCAGCACGATGGACAGCCCGAGCTCTGGAAACACCATATATTTT. Its translation is CASTMDSPSSGNTIYF.

This clonotype was picked up many times. The rearrangement links TRBV7-9 to TRBJ1-1; 11 positions agree with TRBD1. Unmatched junction bases numbered 12, after V lost 4 bases and J lost 5 bases. The CDR3 is 17 amino acids. The germline V gene has CDR1 SEHNR and CDR2 FQNEAQ (reference sequence). CDR3 in amino acids: CASSSRDRGRGRTEAFF. CDR3 in DNA: TGTGCCAGCAGCTCCCGGGACAGGGGGAGAGGAAGAACTGAAGCTTTCTTT.

The sample holds many counts of this clonotype. The chain combines TRBV3-1 with TRBJ1-5; no reliable D call. Trimming removed 1 base from V and 2 bases from J, with 6 bases in between. CDR3 length: 14 amino acids. Per the germline V gene, CDR1 is LGHDT and CDR2 is YNNKEL (reference sequence). CDR3 DNA: TGTGCCAGCAGCCAAGGGTCGGGCAATCAGCCCCAGCATTTT. Its translation is CASSQGSGNQPQHF. The full variable domain, in which reference TRBV3-1 and TRBJ1-5 provide the parts outside the CDR3, is DTAVSQTPKYLVTQMGNDKSIKCEQNLGHDTMYWYKQDSKKFLKIMFSYNNKELIINETVPNRFSPKSPDKAHLNLHINSLELGDSAVYFCASSQGSGNQPQHFGDGTRLSIL.

The chain employs TRBV7-2 and TRBJ1-1; 8 bases map to TRBD1. Germline-derived CDR1 and CDR2 are SGHTA and FQGNSA. This CDR3 has 15 residues. With V trimmed by 7 bases and J by 2 bases, 9 bases remained unmatched. The CDR3 nucleotides read TGTGCCAGCACCCTTTTCACAGGGGGTAACACTGAAGCTTTCTTT. This codes for CASTLFTGGNTEAFF.

The J gene is TRBJ2-2, the V gene TRBV10-3; 10 nucleotides align to TRBD1. CDR1 is ENHRY, CDR2 SYGVKD, per germline. The CDR3 is made up of 16 amino acids. V trimming: 8 bases; J trimming: 0 bases; junction bases outside the gene matches: 6. CDR3 amino acids: CAIAPGQGSNTGELFF. Written as DNA, the CDR3 is TGTGCCATCGCCCCGGGACAGGGGTCGAACACCGGGGAGCTGTTTTTT.

J is TRBJ1-5 and V is TRBV20-1; no clear D. V gave up 4 bases and J gave up 1 base, with 14 bases separating them. The CDR3 runs to 15 residues. Germline assignment: CDR1 DFQATT and CDR2 SNEGSKA (reference sequence). CDR3: CSAIVLGGSNQPQHF. CDR3 DNA: TGCAGTGCTATCGTATTGGGAGGGAGCAATCAGCCCCAGCATTTT.

Ten or more counts support this clonotype. V usage is TRBV6-6 and J usage is TRBJ2-5; TRBD1 aligns across 8 bases. Germline V gene lookup returns CDR1 MNHNY and CDR2 SVGAGI (reference sequence). J gave up 3 bases and V 5 bases, and 8 bases lay outside the gene matches. The CDR3 has 15 amino acids. The CDR3 region has the DNA TGTGCCAGCAGTCATCGATCGACAGGGGAAGAGACCCAGTACTTC. Translating gives CASSHRSTGEETQYF.

The chain uses TRBV29-1 and TRBJ2-5; D remains ambiguous. The germline gives CDR1 SQVTM, CDR2 ANQGSEA. Trimming stripped 3 bases from V and 1 base from J, with 9 bases between. The CDR3 is made up of 13 amino acids. This CDR3 is CSVDGVSQETQYF. As DNA, the CDR3 is TGCAGCGTTGATGGTGTCAGCCAAGAGACCCAGTACTTC.

This clonotype was recorded many times. V is TRBV6-5 and J is TRBJ1-1; D perhaps matches TRBD1 (6 bases). The V gene lost 0 bases and the J gene lost 2 bases, with 10 bases spanning the gap. CDR3 length: 15 residues. Germline V gives CDR1 MNHEY, CDR2 SVGAGI. DNA for the CDR3: TGTGCCAGCAGTTACTCATCGGGGGCTAACACTGAAGCTTTCTTT. Protein product: CASSYSSGANTEAFF.

The genes are TRBV24-1 and TRBJ1-1; TRBD1 is a possible D gene (6 bases). V lost 1 base and J 12 bases, leaving 11 bases between the germline ends. The CDR3 is 12 residues long. The V gene's germline CDR1 is KGHDR and CDR2 SFDVKD. The CDR3 region has the DNA TGTGCCACCAGTGATTTCGCGGGGGCGCCTTTCTTT. Translation gives CATSDFAGAPFF.

This clonotype was observed at least ten times. The V call is TRBV30, the J call TRBJ2-7; 7 bases map to TRBD1. J gave up 4 bases and V 1 base, and 4 bases lay outside the gene matches. The CDR3 is made up of 13 amino acids. Per the germline V gene, CDR1 is GTSNPN and CDR2 is SVGIG (reference sequence). Here the CDR3 DNA reads TGTGCCTGGAGTGAGGGACAGCCGTACGAGCAGTACTTC. This translates into CAWSEGQPYEQYF.

The genes are TRBV10-3 and TRBJ1-5; D remains unclear. Germline CDR1 and CDR2: ENHRY and SYGVKD. The CDR3 loop spans 14 amino acids. Trimming left V 0 bases short and J 5 bases short, with 8 bases between. The CDR3 reads CAISESRMDQPQHF. The CDR3 DNA reads as TGTGCCATCAGTGAGTCCAGGATGGATCAGCCCCAGCATTTT.

This clonotype came up many times. The J gene is TRBJ2-3, the V gene TRBV5-1; D is uncertain. The V and J ends lost 2 bases and 0 bases respectively, with 10 bases between them. Germline V gene sequence: CDR1 SGHRS, CDR2 YFSETQ. The length of the CDR3 is 15 residues. CDR3 bases: TGCGCCAGCAGCTTAACACCTCCTAGCACAGATACGCAGTATTTT. Its translation is CASSLTPPSTDTQYF.